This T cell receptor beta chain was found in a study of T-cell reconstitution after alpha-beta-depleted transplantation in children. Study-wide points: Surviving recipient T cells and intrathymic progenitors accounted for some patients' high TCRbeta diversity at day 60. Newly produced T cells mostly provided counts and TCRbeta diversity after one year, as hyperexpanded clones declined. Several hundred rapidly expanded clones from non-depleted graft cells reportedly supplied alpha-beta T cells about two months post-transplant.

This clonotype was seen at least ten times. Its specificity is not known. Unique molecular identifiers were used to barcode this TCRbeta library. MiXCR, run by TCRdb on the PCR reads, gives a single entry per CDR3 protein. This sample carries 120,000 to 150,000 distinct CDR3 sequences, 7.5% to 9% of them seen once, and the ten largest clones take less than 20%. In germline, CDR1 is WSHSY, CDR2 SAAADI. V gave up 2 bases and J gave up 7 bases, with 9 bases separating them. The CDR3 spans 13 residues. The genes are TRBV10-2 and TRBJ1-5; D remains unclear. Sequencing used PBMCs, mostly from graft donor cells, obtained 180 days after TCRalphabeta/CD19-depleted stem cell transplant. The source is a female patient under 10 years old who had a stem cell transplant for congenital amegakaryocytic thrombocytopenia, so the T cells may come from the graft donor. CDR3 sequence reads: CASSEAAAQPQHF. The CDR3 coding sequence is TGCGCCAGCAGTGAGGCGGCAGCCCAGCCCCAGCATTTT.